These 30 T cell receptor beta chains originate from one sample sequenced in a study of shared clonotypes between healthy human individuals. TCRdb's copy holds only in-frame clones and misses some; the assay was immunoSEQ multiplex PCR. Of 2 million to 2.5 million clones in the sample, approximately 94% were seen once. The sample comprised naive CD4+ T cells sorted from blood. Subset reported: CD45RA+ positively selected. These receptors all stem from a man aged 18 to 29 in good health.

The chain has TRBV9 and TRBJ2-5, with D possibly matching TRBD1 (6 bases). There are 14 residues in the CDR3. V gave up 3 bases and J gave up 5 bases, with 14 bases separating them. Per germline, CDR1 SGDLS and CDR2 YYNGEE. The CDR3 protein is CASSAQGSRETQYF. CDR3 in DNA: TGTGCCAGCAGCGCTCAGGGGTCACGGGAGACCCAGTACTTC.

Worth noting for this clone: Other DNA variants within this sample encode the same CDR3. V gene TRBV5-1 combines with J gene TRBJ1-5; perhaps TRBD1 as D (6 bases). Trimming pared 2 bases from V and 2 bases from J, leaving 11 bases between. The CDR3 extends over 15 amino acids. Germline CDR1 reads SGHRS; CDR2 reads YFSETQ. The CDR3 loop is CASSLEGGGNQPQHF. CDR3 bases: TGCGCCAGCAGCTTAGAAGGGGGTGGCAATCAGCCCCAGCATTTT.

The genes are TRBV2 and TRBJ1-5; weak D call: TRBD1 (6 bases). There are 15 residues in the CDR3. Germline V gene sequence: CDR1 SNHLY, CDR2 FYNNEI. With 4 bases removed from V and 0 bases from J, the gap between germline ends came to 10 bases. CDR3 sequence reads: CASSGGGHSNQPQHF. The DNA for the CDR3 is TGTGCCAGCAGTGGAGGGGGACATAGCAATCAGCCCCAGCATTTT.

The chain combines TRBV19 with TRBJ1-2; D is unresolved. V was shortened by 4 bases and J by 7 bases, with 10 bases between the two germline ends. The germline V gene has CDR1 LNHDA and CDR2 SQIVND (reference sequence). This CDR3 comprises 12 residues. CDR3 coding DNA: TGTGCCAGTAGTAGGCCAGAGGGTGGCTACACCTTC. Its translation is CASSRPEGGYTF. The whole variable domain, filled in from reference TRBV19 and TRBJ1-2, reads DGGITQSPKYLFRKEGQNVTLSCEQNLNHDAMYWYRQDPGQGLRLIYYSQIVNDFQKGDIAEGYSVSREKKESFPLTVTSAQKNPTAFYLCASSRPEGGYTFGSGTRLTVV.

The J gene is TRBJ1-1, the V gene TRBV30; D unresolved. Germline V CDR1 and CDR2: GTSNPN, SVGIG (reference sequence). The CDR3 contains 13 residues. Trimming pared 1 base from V and 1 base from J, leaving 7 bases between. The CDR3 spells CAWSGSSNTEAFF. Here the CDR3 DNA reads TGTGCCTGGAGTGGGAGTTCGAACACTGAAGCTTTCTTT.

This clone was detected once. The chain is built from TRBV7-9 and TRBJ1-6; D gene unclear. Germline lookup yields CDR1 SEHNR and CDR2 FQNEAQ (reference sequence). V was cut by 1 base and J by 4 bases, with 11 bases left in between. The CDR3 is 16 residues long. As DNA, the CDR3 is TGTGCCAGCAGCTTAGTGGGTTTTTCTTATAATTCACCCCTCCACTTT. Translated, it gives CASSLVGFSYNSPLHF.

The V gene is TRBV6-1, the J gene TRBJ2-1; D ambiguous. The CDR3 length is 13 residues. The germline gives CDR1 MNHNS, CDR2 SASEGT. V shed 3 bases and J shed 4 bases, with 7 bases lying between them. DNA for the CDR3: TGTGCCAGCAGTGAGTTAGTTTACAATGAGCAGTTCTTC. This gives the protein CASSELVYNEQFF.

The chain has TRBV6-4 and TRBJ2-3; the D is unclear. The CDR3 spans 15 residues. Germline V gives CDR1 MRHNA, CDR2 SNTAGT. V gave up 3 bases and J gave up 4 bases, with 14 bases separating them. The CDR3 DNA reads as TGTGCCAGCAGTGAACAGTTGGGTGGGGCAGATACGCAGTATTTT. Its translation is CASSEQLGGADTQYF.

The chain couples TRBV2 to TRBJ2-7; D unclear. Deletions cut 8 bases from V and 3 bases from J, with 17 bases between. CDR3 length equals 14 residues. CDR1 and CDR2 (germline): SNHLY, FYNNEI. DNA for the CDR3: TGTGCCAGCTCGGGCCCGGGTCGGAGCTACGAGCAGTACTTC. This gives the protein CASSGPGRSYEQYF.

As to this clone: Other DNA sequences within the sample encode an identical CDR3. The chain joins TRBV6-5 to TRBJ1-1; D is uncertain. V lost 0 bases and J 4 bases, leaving 6 bases between the germline ends. CDR3 length equals 13 residues. The V gene's germline CDR1 is MNHEY and CDR2 SVGAGI. CDR3 sequence (DNA): TGTGCCAGCAGTTACTCGGGTCGCACTGAAGCTTTCTTT. It specifies CASSYSGRTEAFF.

The rearrangement links TRBV27 to TRBJ1-2; D is perhaps TRBD1 (6 bases). V was shortened by 3 bases and J by 4 bases, with 18 bases between the two germline ends. The CDR3 is 16 residues long. From germline, CDR1 is MNHEY and CDR2 SMNVEV (reference sequence). CDR3 DNA sequence: TGTGCCAGCAGTTTGTCAGGGGAGGGACAAATCTATGGCTACACCTTC. This encodes CASSLSGEGQIYGYTF.

J is TRBJ2-3 and V is TRBV5-6; tentative D call: TRBD1 (6 bases). CDR1 is SGHDT, CDR2 YYEEEE, per germline. Trimming took 0 bases from V and 4 from J, leaving 12 bases between them. The CDR3 spans 15 residues. CDR3 loop: CASSLGQVRPDTQYF. DNA for the CDR3: TGTGCCAGCAGCTTGGGACAGGTCCGTCCAGATACGCAGTATTTT.

With respect to this clone: Within the sample, other DNA sequences also encode this same CDR3. CDR3: CASSLGLQETQYF. The CDR3 bases are TGCGCCAGCAGCCTCGGACTGCAAGAGACCCAGTACTTC. The rearrangement uses TRBV4-1 and TRBJ2-5, with D perhaps matching TRBD2 (5 bases). CDR1 is MGHRA and CDR2 is YSYEKL in the germline V gene. This CDR3 contains 13 residues. V was shortened by 4 bases and J by 2 bases, with 8 bases between the two germline ends.

The chain uses TRBV6-6 and TRBJ2-7, with 9 nucleotides matching TRBD1. CDR1 and CDR2 from the germline V gene are MNHNY and SVGAGI (reference sequence). V shed 4 bases, J shed 3 bases, and the junction held 10 bases outside the gene matches. There are 16 residues in the CDR3. CDR3 amino acids: CASSLRIGQGNYEQYF. The CDR3 bases are TGTGCCAGCAGTTTAAGGATCGGACAGGGGAACTACGAGCAGTACTTC.

The chain has TRBV7-2 and TRBJ2-3; 7 bases map to TRBD2. This CDR3 region has 16 residues. Germline CDR1 is SGHTA and CDR2 is FQGNSA. The trim removed 5 bases at V and 0 bases at J, leaving 8 bases unmatched. DNA of the CDR3: TGTGCCAGCAGCCCACGAGCGGGACGCAGCACAGATACGCAGTATTTT. This translates into CASSPRAGRSTDTQYF.

The V call is TRBV4-2, the J call TRBJ2-2, with unresolved D. Germline CDR1 and CDR2: LGHNA and YNFKEQ. CDR3 length: 14 residues. Trimming pared 0 bases from V and 5 bases from J, leaving 7 bases between. This chain's CDR3 is CASSQDLGTGELFF. The CDR3 DNA sequence: TGTGCCAGCAGCCAAGATCTAGGAACCGGGGAGCTGTTTTTT.

The chain carries TRBV5-6 and TRBJ2-5, with D maybe TRBD1 (5 bases). There are 14 residues in the CDR3. V gave up 4 bases and J gave up 9 bases, with 19 bases separating them. Looked up from germline, CDR1 is SGHDT and CDR2 is YYEEEE. This chain's CDR3 is CASSPWTRRWAQYF. The CDR3 DNA reads as TGTGCCAGCAGCCCCTGGACACGGCGGTGGGCCCAGTACTTC. The variable domain in full, completed from reference TRBV5-6 and TRBJ2-5, reads DAGVTQSPTHLIKTRGQQVTLRCSPKSGHDTVSWYQQALGQGPQFIFQYYEEEERQRGNFPDRFSGHQFPNYSSELNVNALLLGDSALYLCASSPWTRRWAQYFGPGTRLLVL.

The rearrangement links TRBV6-1 to TRBJ2-7, with TRBD1 matching 12 bases. CDR3 length equals 13 residues. The germline gives CDR1 MNHNS, CDR2 SASEGT. V shed 4 bases, J shed 11 bases, and the junction held 6 bases outside the gene matches. CDR3 DNA sequence: TGTGCCAGCAGTGCTCCGGGACAGGGGGCGAAGTACTTC. Translation gives CASSAPGQGAKYF.

The V and J genes are TRBV27 and TRBJ1-2; 8 positions agree with TRBD1. This CDR3 has 15 amino acids. Per the germline V gene, CDR1 is MNHEY and CDR2 is SMNVEV (reference sequence). The V and J ends lost 5 bases and 2 bases, in that order; junction bases with no gene match: 7. CDR3 in amino acids: CASSPSDRVNYGYTF. Here the CDR3 DNA reads TGTGCCAGCAGTCCATCGGACAGGGTAAACTATGGCTACACCTTC.

This chain uses TRBV5-6 with TRBJ1-1, with D tentatively TRBD1 (5 bases). The V end was cut by 4 bases, the J end by 1 base, with 11 bases between. This CDR3 spans 14 amino acids. CDR1 and CDR2 from the germline V gene are SGHDT and YYEEEE. This CDR3 is CASSHRWGNTEAFF. As DNA, the CDR3 is TGTGCCAGCAGCCACAGGTGGGGGAACACTGAAGCTTTCTTT.

This sequence joins TRBV6-1 and TRBJ2-1, with D unresolved. The CDR3 is 16 residues long. Trimming left V 2 bases short and J 0 bases short, with 11 bases between. Germline CDR1 reads MNHNS; CDR2 reads SASEGT. The CDR3, as DNA: TGTGCCAGCAGTGAACTCGGGCGGACCTCCTACAATGAGCAGTTCTTC. Its protein product is CASSELGRTSYNEQFF.

This chain links TRBV7-2 with TRBJ1-4; D not certain. Germline CDR1 SGHTA, CDR2 FQGNSA. CDR3 length equals 14 residues. Trimming stripped 3 bases from V and 8 bases from J, with 13 bases between. The CDR3 bases are TGTGCCAGCAGCTTTTTCCAACGACGGGAAAAACTGTTTTTT. Amino acids: CASSFFQRREKLFF.

The gene calls are TRBV5-1 and TRBJ1-1; D ambiguous. The CDR3 is 17 residues long. Germline V CDR1 and CDR2: SGHRS, YFSETQ. Trimming removed 0 bases from V and 0 bases from J, with 15 bases in between. The CDR3 DNA is TGCGCCAGCAGCTTGGCGCGAGGGTTGGCATTGAACACTGAAGCTTTCTTT. This gives the protein CASSLARGLALNTEAFF.

The chain combines TRBV28 with TRBJ1-6; 7 nucleotides match TRBD1. The V and J ends lost 5 bases and 3 bases, in that order; junction bases with no gene match: 7. Per germline, CDR1 MDHEN and CDR2 SYDVKM. The CDR3 is 16 amino acids. CDR3 nucleotide sequence: TGTGCCAGCAGTCCCACCGACAGGGTCTATAATTCACCCCTCCACTTT. This encodes CASSPTDRVYNSPLHF.

The chain carries TRBV18 and TRBJ1-6; D not resolved. The CDR3 covers 14 residues. CDR1 and CDR2 (germline): KGHSH, LQKENI. Trimming pared 4 bases from V and 7 bases from J, leaving 11 bases between. The CDR3 here is CASSLQESNSPLHF. CDR3 nucleotides: TGTGCCAGCTCACTTCAGGAATCCAATTCACCCCTCCACTTT.

This chain joins TRBV5-8 and TRBJ2-7; TRBD2 matches 11 bases. Trimming at V came to 0 bases and at J to 3 bases, leaving 8 bases not matched to a gene. The CDR3 totals 17 residues. Germline V CDR1 and CDR2: SGHTS, YDEGEE. CDR3 coding DNA: TGTGCCAGCAGCTTGGCCTGGACTAGCGGGCACAGCTACGAGCAGTACTTC. The encoded protein is CASSLAWTSGHSYEQYF.

The chain couples TRBV9 to TRBJ2-1; 10 bases align to TRBD2. The length of the CDR3 is 15 residues. From germline, CDR1 is SGDLS and CDR2 YYNGEE. V lost 2 bases and J lost 5; bases outside the gene matches: 4. In DNA form, the CDR3 reads TGTGCCAGCAGCGTTATAAGCGGGGGGGACAATGAGCAGTTCTTC. Amino acid sequence: CASSVISGGDNEQFF.

As for this clone: This specimen includes other DNA sequences encoding the same CDR3. V usage is TRBV5-1 and J usage is TRBJ1-5; D may be TRBD1 (5 bases). This CDR3 is built from 13 residues. Trimming took off 0 bases at V and 6 bases at J, with 7 bases between the two ends. CDR1 and CDR2 from the germline V gene are SGHRS and YFSETQ. The CDR3 sequence: CASSLVGGQPQHF. CDR3 nucleotide sequence: TGCGCCAGCAGCTTGGTGGGGGGTCAGCCCCAGCATTTT.

V gene TRBV7-9 combines with J gene TRBJ1-1; tentatively, D is TRBD1 (5 bases). CDR1 and CDR2 from the germline V gene are SEHNR and FQNEAQ (reference sequence). With 1 base removed from V and 7 bases from J, the gap between germline ends came to 10 bases. This CDR3 has 13 residues. The CDR3: CASSLGRAGEAFF. DNA of the CDR3: TGTGCCAGCAGCTTAGGCAGGGCCGGTGAAGCTTTCTTT.

Points on this clone: The identical CDR3 is also encoded by other nucleotide sequences in the sample. The rearrangement uses TRBV18 and TRBJ1-4; 9 nucleotides agree with TRBD1. The CDR3 has 14 amino acids. After removal of 3 bases from V and 8 bases from J, the junction contained 4 bases not matched to a gene. From germline, CDR1 is KGHSH and CDR2 LQKENI. The CDR3 coding sequence is TGTGCCAGCTCACCGGGGACAGGGAACGAAAAACTGTTTTTT. Protein: CASSPGTGNEKLFF.